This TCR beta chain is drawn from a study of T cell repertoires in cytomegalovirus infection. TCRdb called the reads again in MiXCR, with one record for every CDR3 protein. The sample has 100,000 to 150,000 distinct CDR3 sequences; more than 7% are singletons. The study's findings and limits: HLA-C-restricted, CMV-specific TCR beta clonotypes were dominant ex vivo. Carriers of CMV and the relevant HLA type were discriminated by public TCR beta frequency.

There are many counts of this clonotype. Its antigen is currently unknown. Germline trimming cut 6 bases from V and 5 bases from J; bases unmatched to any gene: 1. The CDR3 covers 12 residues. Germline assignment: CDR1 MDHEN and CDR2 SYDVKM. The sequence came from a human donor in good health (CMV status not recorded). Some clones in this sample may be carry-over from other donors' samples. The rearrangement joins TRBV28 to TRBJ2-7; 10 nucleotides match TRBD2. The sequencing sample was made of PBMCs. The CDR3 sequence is CASRGTSDEQYF. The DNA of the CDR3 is TGTGCCAGCAGAGGGACTAGCGACGAGCAGTACTTC.